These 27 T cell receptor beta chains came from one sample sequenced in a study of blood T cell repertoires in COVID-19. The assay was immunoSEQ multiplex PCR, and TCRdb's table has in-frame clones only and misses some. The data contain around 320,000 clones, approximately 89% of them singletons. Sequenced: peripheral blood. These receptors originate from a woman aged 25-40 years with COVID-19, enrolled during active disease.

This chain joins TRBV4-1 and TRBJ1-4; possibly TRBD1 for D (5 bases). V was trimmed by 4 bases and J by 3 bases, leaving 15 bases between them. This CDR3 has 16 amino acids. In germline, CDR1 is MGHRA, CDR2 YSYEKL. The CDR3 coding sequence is TGCGCCAGCAGCCGAGTTATAGGGGCCCCTAATGAAAAACTGTTTTTT. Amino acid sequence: CASSRVIGAPNEKLFF.

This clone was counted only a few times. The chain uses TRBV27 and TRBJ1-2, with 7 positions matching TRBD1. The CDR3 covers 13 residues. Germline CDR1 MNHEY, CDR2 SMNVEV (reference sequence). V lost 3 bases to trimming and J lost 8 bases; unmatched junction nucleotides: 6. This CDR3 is CASSFRTGEGYTF. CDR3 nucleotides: TGTGCCAGCAGTTTCAGGACAGGAGAGGGCTACACCTTC.

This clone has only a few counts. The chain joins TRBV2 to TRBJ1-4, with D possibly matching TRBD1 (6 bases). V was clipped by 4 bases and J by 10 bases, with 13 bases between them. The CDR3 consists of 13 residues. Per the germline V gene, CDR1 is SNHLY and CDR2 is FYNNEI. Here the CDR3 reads CASSGTDPRKLFF. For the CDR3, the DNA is TGTGCCAGCAGTGGGACAGACCCTCGAAAACTGTTTTTT.

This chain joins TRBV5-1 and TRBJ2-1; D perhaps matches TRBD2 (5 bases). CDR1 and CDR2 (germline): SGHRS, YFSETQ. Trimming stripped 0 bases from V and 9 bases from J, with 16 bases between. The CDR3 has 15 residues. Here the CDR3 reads CASSLDGVLVGEQFF. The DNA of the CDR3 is TGCGCCAGCAGCTTGGACGGGGTTTTGGTGGGTGAGCAGTTCTTC.

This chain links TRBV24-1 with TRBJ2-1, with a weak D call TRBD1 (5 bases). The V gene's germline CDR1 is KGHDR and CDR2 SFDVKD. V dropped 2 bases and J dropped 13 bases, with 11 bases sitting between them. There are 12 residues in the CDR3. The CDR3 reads CATSDSGLEQFF. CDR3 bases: TGTGCCACCAGTGATTCAGGGCTAGAACAGTTCTTC.

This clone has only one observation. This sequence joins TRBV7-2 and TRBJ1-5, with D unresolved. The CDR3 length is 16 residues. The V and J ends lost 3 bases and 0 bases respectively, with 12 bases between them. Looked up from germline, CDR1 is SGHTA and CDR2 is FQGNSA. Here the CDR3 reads CASSLFGVSSNQPQHF. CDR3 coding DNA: TGTGCCAGCAGCTTGTTTGGAGTCTCTAGCAATCAGCCCCAGCATTTT.

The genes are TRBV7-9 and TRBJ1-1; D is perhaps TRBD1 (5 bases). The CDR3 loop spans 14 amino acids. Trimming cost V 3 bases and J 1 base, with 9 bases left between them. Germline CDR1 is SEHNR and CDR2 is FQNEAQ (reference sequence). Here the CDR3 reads CASSFGGTNTEAFF. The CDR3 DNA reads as TGTGCCAGCAGCTTTGGGGGGACGAACACTGAAGCTTTCTTT.

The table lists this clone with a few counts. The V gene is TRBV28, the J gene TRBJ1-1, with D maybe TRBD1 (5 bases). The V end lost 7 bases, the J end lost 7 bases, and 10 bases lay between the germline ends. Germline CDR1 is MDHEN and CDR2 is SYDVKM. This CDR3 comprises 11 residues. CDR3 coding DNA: TGTGCCAGCAATCTAAGGGGTGAAGCTTTCTTT. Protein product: CASNLRGEAFF. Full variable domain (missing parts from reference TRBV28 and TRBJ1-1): DVKVTQSSRYLVKRTGEKVFLECVQDMDHENMFWYRQDPGLGLRLIYFSYDVKMKEKGDIPEGYSVSREKKERFSLILESASTNQTSMYLCASNLRGEAFFGQGTRLTVV.

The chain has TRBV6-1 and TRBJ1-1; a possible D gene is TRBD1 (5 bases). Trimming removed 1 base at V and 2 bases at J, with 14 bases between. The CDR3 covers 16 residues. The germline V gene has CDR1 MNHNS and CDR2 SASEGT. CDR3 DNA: TGTGCCAGCAGTGAAGATATCGGGGGGTTAAACACTGAAGCTTTCTTT. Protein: CASSEDIGGLNTEAFF.

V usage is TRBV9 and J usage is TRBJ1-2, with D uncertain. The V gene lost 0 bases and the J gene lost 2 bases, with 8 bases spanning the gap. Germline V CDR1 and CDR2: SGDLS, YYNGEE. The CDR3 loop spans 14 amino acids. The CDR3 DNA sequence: TGTGCCAGCAGCGTAGGAGGGCAGAACTATGGCTACACCTTC. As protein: CASSVGGQNYGYTF.

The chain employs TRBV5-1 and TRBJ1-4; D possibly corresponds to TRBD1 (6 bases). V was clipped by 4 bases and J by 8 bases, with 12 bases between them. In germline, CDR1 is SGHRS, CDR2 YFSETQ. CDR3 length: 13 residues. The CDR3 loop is CASSEGHGEKLFF. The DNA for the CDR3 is TGCGCCAGCAGCGAGGGACACGGAGAAAAACTGTTTTTT.

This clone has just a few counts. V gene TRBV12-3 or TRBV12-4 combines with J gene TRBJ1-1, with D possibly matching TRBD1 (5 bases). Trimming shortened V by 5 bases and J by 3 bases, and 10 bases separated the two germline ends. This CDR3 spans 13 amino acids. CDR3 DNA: TGTGCCAGCAGTGGGGCCCTATACACTGAAGCTTTCTTT. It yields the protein CASSGALYTEAFF.

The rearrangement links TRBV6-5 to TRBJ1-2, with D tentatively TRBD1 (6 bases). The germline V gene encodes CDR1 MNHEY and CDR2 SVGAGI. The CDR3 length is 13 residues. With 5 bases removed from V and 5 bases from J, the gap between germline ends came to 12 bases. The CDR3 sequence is CASSPEGDYGYTF. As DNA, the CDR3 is TGTGCCAGCAGTCCCGAGGGGGATTATGGCTACACCTTC.

The CDR3 reads CASSLHKRRGGRSYNEQFF. DNA of the CDR3: TGTGCCAGCAGTTTACACAAAAGGCGGGGGGGTCGTTCCTACAATGAGCAGTTCTTC. The chain is built from TRBV28 and TRBJ2-1, with 9 bases lining up with TRBD2. From germline, CDR1 is MDHEN and CDR2 SYDVKM. Trimming removed 2 bases from V and 1 base from J; junction bases left unmatched: 12. The CDR3 sequence is 19 residues long.

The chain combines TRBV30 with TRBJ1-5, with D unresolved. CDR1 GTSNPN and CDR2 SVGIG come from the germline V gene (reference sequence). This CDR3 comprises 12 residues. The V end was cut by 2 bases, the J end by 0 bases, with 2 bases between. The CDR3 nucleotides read TGTGCCTGGAGTCGTAGCAATCAGCCCCAGCATTTT. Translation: CAWSRSNQPQHF. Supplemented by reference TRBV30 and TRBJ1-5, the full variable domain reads SQTIHQWPATLVQPVGSPLSLECTVEGTSNPNLYWYRQAAGRGLQLLFYSVGIGQISSEVPQNLSASRPQDRQFILSSKKLLLSDSGFYLCAWSRSNQPQHFGDGTRLSIL.

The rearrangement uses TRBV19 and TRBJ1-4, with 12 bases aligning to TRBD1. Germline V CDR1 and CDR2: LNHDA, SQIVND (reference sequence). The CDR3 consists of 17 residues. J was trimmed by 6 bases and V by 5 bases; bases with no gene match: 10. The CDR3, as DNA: TGTGCCAGTAGTGACCCTGGGACAGGGGGCTATCATGAAAAACTGTTTTTT. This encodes CASSDPGTGGYHEKLFF.

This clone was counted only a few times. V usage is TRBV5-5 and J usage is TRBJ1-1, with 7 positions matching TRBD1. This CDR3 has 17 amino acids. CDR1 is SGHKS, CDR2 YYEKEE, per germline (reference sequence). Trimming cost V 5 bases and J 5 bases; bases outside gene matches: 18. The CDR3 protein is CASRPSELAARGTEAFF. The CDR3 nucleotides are TGTGCCAGCAGACCTTCGGAACTTGCCGCCAGGGGGACTGAAGCTTTCTTT.

CDR3 sequence reads: CASSLGRAYNSPLHF. CDR3 nucleotide sequence: TGCGCCAGCAGCTTGGGCAGGGCTTATAATTCACCCCTCCACTTT. The chain carries TRBV5-1 and TRBJ1-6, with D perhaps TRBD1 (5 bases). The CDR3 runs to 15 residues. Trimming removed 0 bases from V and 4 bases from J, with 8 bases in between. Germline V gene data show CDR1 as SGHRS and CDR2 as YFSETQ.

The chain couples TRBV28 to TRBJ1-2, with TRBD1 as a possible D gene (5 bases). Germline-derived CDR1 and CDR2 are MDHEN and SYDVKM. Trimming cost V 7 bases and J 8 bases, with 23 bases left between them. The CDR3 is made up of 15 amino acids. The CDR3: CASIKTRDRAWGYTF. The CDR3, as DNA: TGTGCCAGCATTAAAACCAGGGATCGAGCGTGGGGCTACACCTTC.

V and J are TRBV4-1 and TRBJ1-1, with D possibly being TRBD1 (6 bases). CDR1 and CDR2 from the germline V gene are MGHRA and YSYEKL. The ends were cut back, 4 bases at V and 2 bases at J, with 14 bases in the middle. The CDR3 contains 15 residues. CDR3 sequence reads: CASSLYTGRNTEAFF. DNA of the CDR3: TGCGCCAGCAGCCTCTATACAGGGAGAAACACTGAAGCTTTCTTT.

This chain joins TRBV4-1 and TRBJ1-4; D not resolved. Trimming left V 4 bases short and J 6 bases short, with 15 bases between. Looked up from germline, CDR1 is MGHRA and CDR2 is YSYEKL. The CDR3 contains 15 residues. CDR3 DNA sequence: TGCGCCAGCAGCCCTTCCCCGGGGAGAGATGAAAAACTGTTTTTT. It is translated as CASSPSPGRDEKLFF.

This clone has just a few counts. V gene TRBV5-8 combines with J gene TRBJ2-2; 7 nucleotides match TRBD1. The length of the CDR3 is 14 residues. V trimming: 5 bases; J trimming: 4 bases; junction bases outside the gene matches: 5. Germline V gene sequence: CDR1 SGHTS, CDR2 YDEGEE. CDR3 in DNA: TGTGCCAGCAGGTGGACAGGAAGCACCGGGGAGCTGTTTTTT. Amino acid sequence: CASRWTGSTGELFF. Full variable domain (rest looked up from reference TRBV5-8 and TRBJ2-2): EAGVTQSPTHLIKTRGQQATLRCSPISGHTSVYWYQQALGLGLQFLLWYDEGEERNRGNFPPRFSGRQFPNYSSELNVNALELEDSALYLCASRWTGSTGELFFGEGSRLTVL.

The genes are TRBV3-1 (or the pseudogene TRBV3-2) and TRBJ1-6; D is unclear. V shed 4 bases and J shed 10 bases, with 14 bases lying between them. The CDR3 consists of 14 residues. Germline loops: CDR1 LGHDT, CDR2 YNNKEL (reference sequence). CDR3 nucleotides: TGTGCCAGCAGCCGAACAGTTAAAGAATCACCCCTCCACTTT. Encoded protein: CASSRTVKESPLHF.

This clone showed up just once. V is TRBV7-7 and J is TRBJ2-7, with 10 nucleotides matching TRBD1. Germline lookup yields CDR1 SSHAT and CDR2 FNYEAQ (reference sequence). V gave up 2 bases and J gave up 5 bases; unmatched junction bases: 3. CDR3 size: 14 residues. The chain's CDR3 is CASSLHGTGDEQYF. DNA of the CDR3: TGTGCCAGCAGCTTACACGGGACAGGGGACGAGCAGTACTTC.

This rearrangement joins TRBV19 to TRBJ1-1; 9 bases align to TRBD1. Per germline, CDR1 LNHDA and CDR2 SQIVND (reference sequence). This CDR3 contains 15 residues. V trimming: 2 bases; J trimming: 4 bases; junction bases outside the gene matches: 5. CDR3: CASSIWGQGLTEAFF. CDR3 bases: TGTGCCAGTAGTATATGGGGACAGGGACTCACTGAAGCTTTCTTT.

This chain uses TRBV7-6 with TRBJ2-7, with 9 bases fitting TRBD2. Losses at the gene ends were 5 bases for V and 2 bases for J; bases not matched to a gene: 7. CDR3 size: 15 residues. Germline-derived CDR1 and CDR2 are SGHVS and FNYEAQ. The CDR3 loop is CASSPVGGGAYEQYF. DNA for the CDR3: TGTGCCAGCAGCCCAGTTGGCGGGGGGGCCTACGAGCAGTACTTC.

CDR3 in DNA: TGTGCCTGGTTAGTGGGGCGCCTTCCCTATGGCTACACCTTC. Translating it yields CAWLVGRLPYGYTF. The genes are TRBV30 and TRBJ1-2, with D tentatively TRBD1 (5 bases). This CDR3 contains 14 residues. Trimming left V 5 bases short and J 4 bases short, with 17 bases between. Per the germline V gene, CDR1 is GTSNPN and CDR2 is SVGIG (reference sequence).